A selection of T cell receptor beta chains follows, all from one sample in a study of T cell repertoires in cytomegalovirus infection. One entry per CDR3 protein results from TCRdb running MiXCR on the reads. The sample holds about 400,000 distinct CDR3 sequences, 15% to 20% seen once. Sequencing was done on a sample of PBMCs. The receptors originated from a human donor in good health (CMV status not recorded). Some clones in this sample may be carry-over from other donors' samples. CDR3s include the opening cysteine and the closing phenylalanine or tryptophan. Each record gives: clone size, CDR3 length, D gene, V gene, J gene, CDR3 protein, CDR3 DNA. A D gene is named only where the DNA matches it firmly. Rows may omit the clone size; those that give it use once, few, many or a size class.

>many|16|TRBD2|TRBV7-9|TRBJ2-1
CASSILLATAYNEQFF
TGTGCCAGCAGCATATTACTAGCGACTGCCTACAATGAGCAGTTCTTC
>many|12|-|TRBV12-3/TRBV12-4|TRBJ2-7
CASRYRDYEQYF
TGTGCCAGCAGATACAGGGACTACGAGCAGTACTTC
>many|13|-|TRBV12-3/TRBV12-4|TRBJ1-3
CASSWNGRDTIYF
TGTGCCAGCAGTTGGAACGGGAGGGACACCATATATTTT
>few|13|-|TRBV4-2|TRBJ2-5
CASSRRFQATQYF
TGTGCCAGCAGCCGCCGGTTTCAGGCGACCCAGTACTTC
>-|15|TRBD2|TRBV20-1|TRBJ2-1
CSARGGNGGWNEQFF
TGCAGTGCTAGAGGGGGTAACGGGGGGTGGAATGAGCAGTTCTTC
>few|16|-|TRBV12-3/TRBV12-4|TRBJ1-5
CASSSARAQYNQPQHF
TGTGCCAGCAGTTCAGCAAGGGCGCAGTACAATCAGCCCCAGCATTTT
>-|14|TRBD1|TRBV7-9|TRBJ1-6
CASREDRAESPLHF
TGTGCCAGCAGGGAAGACAGGGCAGAGTCACCCCTCCACTTT
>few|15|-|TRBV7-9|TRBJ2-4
CASSPVSPVGNIQYF
TGTGCCAGCAGCCCCGTCTCCCCGGTGGGGAACATTCAGTACTTC
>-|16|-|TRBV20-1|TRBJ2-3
CSARDWAADTPDTQYF
TGCAGTGCTAGAGATTGGGCGGCAGACACCCCAGATACGCAGTATTTT
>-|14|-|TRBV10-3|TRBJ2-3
CAISELDPTDTQYF
TGTGCCATCAGTGAGCTGGACCCCACAGATACGCAGTATTTT
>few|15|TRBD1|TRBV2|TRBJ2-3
CASSQDRSGPDTQYF
TGTGCCAGCAGCCAGGACAGGTCGGGCCCAGATACGCAGTATTTT
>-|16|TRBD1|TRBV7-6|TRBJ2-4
CASSSRTGSTKNIQYF
TGTGCCAGCAGCTCAAGGACAGGCTCGACCAAAAACATTCAGTACTTC
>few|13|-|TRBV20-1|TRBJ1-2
CSAIHGSDYGYTF
TGCAGTGCTATACATGGGTCCGACTATGGCTACACCTTC
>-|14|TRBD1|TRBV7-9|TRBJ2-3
CASSQLTGEDTQYF
TGTGCCAGCAGCCAATTGACAGGGGAAGATACGCAGTATTTT
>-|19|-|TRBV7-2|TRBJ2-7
CAGRNGGSFALARFYEQYF
TGTGCCGGCCGCAACGGTGGTTCTTTTGCGCTAGCGAGATTCTACGAGCAGTACTTC
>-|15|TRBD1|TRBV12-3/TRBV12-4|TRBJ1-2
CASRRPGTGNYGYTF
TGTGCCAGCAGGCGGCCCGGGACAGGGAACTATGGCTACACCTTC
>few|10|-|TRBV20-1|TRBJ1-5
CSAPNQPQHF
TGCAGTGCCCCCAATCAGCCCCAGCATTTT
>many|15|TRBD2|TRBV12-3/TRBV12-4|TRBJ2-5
CASSYSGRASETQYF
TGTGCCAGCAGCTATAGCGGGAGGGCCTCGGAGACCCAGTACTTC
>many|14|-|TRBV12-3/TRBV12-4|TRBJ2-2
CASSSPPGTGELFF
TGTGCCAGCAGTTCTCCCCCGGGGACCGGGGAGCTGTTTTTT
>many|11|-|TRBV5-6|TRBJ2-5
CASLRGETQYF
TGTGCCAGCCTCAGGGGAGAGACCCAGTACTTC
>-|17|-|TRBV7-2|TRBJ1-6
CASSPSIRAAYNSPLHF
TGTGCCAGCAGCCCCTCTATTAGGGCAGCCTATAATTCACCCCTCCACTTT
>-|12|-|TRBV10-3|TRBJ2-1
CAISGPRNEQFF
TGTGCCATCAGTGGACCAAGGAATGAGCAGTTCTTC
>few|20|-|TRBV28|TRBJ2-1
CASSLFKLMGLSLENDEQFF
TGTGCCAGCAGTTTATTTAAGCTAATGGGACTTTCGTTAGAAAACGATGAGCAGTTCTTC
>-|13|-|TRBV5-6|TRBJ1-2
CASSSAFGYGYTF
TGTGCCAGCAGCTCGGCTTTTGGGTATGGCTACACCTTC
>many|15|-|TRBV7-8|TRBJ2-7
CASSLQGISPYEQYF
TGTGCCAGCAGCTTACAGGGAATATCGCCCTACGAGCAGTACTTC
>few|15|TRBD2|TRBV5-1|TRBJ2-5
CASSLNGSGDKTQYF
TGCGCCAGCAGCTTGAACGGTAGCGGGGACAAGACCCAGTACTTC
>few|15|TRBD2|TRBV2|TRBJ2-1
CASSERLAGNNEQFF
TGTGCCAGCAGTGAACGGCTAGCGGGGAACAATGAGCAGTTCTTC
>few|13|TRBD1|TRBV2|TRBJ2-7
CASSRQGFDEQYF
TGTGCCAGCAGTCGACAGGGGTTCGACGAGCAGTACTTC
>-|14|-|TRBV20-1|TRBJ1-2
CSALQENFNYGYTF
TGCAGTGCCCTACAGGAGAACTTTAACTATGGCTACACCTTC
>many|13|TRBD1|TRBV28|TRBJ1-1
CASSPGTGTEAFF
TGTGCCAGCAGCCCCGGGACAGGAACTGAAGCTTTCTTT
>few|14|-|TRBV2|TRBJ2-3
CASVPAGSTDTQYF
TGTGCCAGCGTCCCAGCGGGCAGCACAGATACGCAGTATTTT
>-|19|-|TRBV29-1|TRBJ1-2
CSVDLWGRDNHYNNYGYTF
TGCAGCGTTGACCTATGGGGCCGGGACAACCACTATAATAACTATGGCTACACCTTC
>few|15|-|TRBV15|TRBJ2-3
CATSVPGPSTDTQYF
TGTGCCACCAGCGTCCCGGGACCTTCGACAGATACGCAGTATTTT
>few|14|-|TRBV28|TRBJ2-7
CASSLALEAYEQYF
TGTGCCAGCAGCCTCGCTTTGGAGGCCTACGAGCAGTACTTC
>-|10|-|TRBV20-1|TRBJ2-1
CSAGNNEQFF
TGCAGTGCTGGAAACAATGAGCAGTTCTTC
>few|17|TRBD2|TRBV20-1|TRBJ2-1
CSASRPSGLASYNEQFF
TGCAGTGCTTCCCGACCCTCCGGACTAGCATCCTACAATGAGCAGTTCTTC
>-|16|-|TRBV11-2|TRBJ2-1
CASSSARGSSYNEQFF
TGTGCCAGCAGCTCGGCACGGGGTAGCTCCTACAATGAGCAGTTCTTC
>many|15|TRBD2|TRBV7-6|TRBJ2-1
CASSLFAGGPYEQFF
TGTGCCAGCAGCTTATTTGCGGGAGGGCCCTATGAGCAGTTCTTC
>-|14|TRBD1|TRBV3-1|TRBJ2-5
CASRQGPGEETQYF
TGTGCCAGCAGACAGGGGCCCGGGGAAGAGACCCAGTACTTC
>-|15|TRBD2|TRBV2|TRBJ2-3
CASSLGTSGVDTQYF
TGTGCCAGCAGTCTCGGGACTAGCGGGGTTGATACGCAGTATTTT
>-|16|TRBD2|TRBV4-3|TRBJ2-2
CASSRLLAGDTGELFF
TGCGCCAGCAGCCGTTTACTAGCGGGGGACACCGGGGAGCTGTTTTTT
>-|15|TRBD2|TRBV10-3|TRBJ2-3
CAIGGLAGDRDTQYF
TGTGCCATCGGAGGACTAGCGGGAGATCGGGATACGCAGTATTTT
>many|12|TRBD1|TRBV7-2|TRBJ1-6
CASSLTDRVIHF
TGTGCCAGCAGCTTAACGGACAGGGTCATCCACTTT
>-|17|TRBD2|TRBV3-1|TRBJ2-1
CASSRLAGGRGYNEQFF
TGTGCCAGCAGCCGACTAGCGGGGGGCAGGGGTTACAATGAGCAGTTCTTC
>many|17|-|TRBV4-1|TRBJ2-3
CASSQGPLSGVTDTQYF
TGCGCCAGCAGCCAGGGCCCACTATCGGGAGTTACAGATACGCAGTATTTT
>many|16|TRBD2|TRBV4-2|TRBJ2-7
CASSQVTGGPSYEQYF
TGTGCCAGCAGCCAAGTAACGGGGGGGCCGTCCTACGAGCAGTACTTC
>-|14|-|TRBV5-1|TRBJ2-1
CASTRGGSDNEQFF
TGCGCCAGCACCCGGGGCGGGTCTGACAATGAGCAGTTCTTC
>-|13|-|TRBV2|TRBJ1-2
CASSDNSPGGYTF
TGTGCCAGCAGTGACAACTCCCCGGGGGGCTACACCTTC
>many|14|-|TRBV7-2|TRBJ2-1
CASSSGFSTWEQFF
TGTGCCAGCAGCTCTGGGTTTAGTACGTGGGAGCAGTTCTTC
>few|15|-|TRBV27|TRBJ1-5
CASSRDPLRNQPQHF
TGTGCCAGCAGCCGCGACCCGCTCAGGAATCAGCCCCAGCATTTT
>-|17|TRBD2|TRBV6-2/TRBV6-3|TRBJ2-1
CASSYVAGGPRYNEQFF
TGTGCCAGCAGTTACGTAGCGGGAGGGCCCCGGTACAATGAGCAGTTCTTC